This TCR beta chain was observed in a study of blood T cell repertoires in COVID-19. Study-level background: Samples representing acute and convalescent COVID-19 were sourced from the United States, Italy and Spain. Sources were T cells, B-cell-depleted T cells, or PBMCs; the material itself was cDNA or gDNA.

V lost 4 bases and J lost 0, with 3 bases in between. CDR1 and CDR2 from the germline V gene are SQVTM and ANQGSEA. The CDR3 totals 11 residues. Only in-frame clones appear in the TCRdb table, and some are missing; sequencing was by immunoSEQ multiplex PCR. The data show 60,000 to 75,000 clones, over 75% seen once. The sequencing input was peripheral blood. J is TRBJ1-1 and V is TRBV29-1; no firm D call. This receptor was taken from a human donor in a cohort sampled during active COVID-19. The CDR3 DNA follows: TGCAGCGTTGTAGTGAACACTGAAGCTTTCTTT. Protein sequence: CSVVVNTEAFF. The full variable domain, with the rest looked up from reference TRBV29-1 and TRBJ1-1, is SAVISQKPSRDICQRGTSLTIQCQVDSQVTMMFWYRQQPGQSLTLIATANQGSEATYESGFVIDKFPISRPNLTFSTLTVSNMSPEDSSIYLCSVVVNTEAFFGQGTRLTVV.